These T cell receptor beta chains were read from a single sample in a study of T cell changes during pregnancy in multiple sclerosis. Generated by immunoSEQ multiplex PCR, the TCRdb table keeps only in-frame clones and is missing some. The sample holds approximately 53,000 clones, approximately 91% seen once. The source material was CD4+ T cells from peripheral blood mononuclear cells, sampled after pregnancy. Source of these receptors: a female donor in good health, enrolled as a control in a pregnancy study. The CDR3 runs from the conserved cysteine through the conserved F or W. The D gene is left open where the match is weak. The listing skips clone size in some rows; elsewhere it reads once, few, many or a size class.

J gene | clone size | V gene | D gene | CDR3 DNA | CDR3 protein
TRBJ2-1 | . | TRBV5-4 | TRBD1 | TGTGCCAGCAGCTTGGGACAGGGGGTACGGGAGCAGTTCTTC | CASSLGQGVREQFF
TRBJ2-3 | . | TRBV19 | TRBD2 | TGTGCCAGTAGTATAGGGACTAGCGGGTACCGAGATACGCAGTATTTT | CASSIGTSGYRDTQYF
TRBJ2-2 | . | TRBV19 | . | TGTGCCAGTTACAGGGGAGGCAACACCGGGGAGCTGTTTTTT | CASYRGGNTGELFF
TRBJ1-1 | . | TRBV2 | . | TGTGCCAGCAGTAGTCTCGGAGGGAACACTGAAGCTTTCTTT | CASSSLGGNTEAFF
TRBJ2-2 | . | TRBV5-1 | TRBD2 | TGCGCCAGCAGCAGGCGACTAGCGGGAGGAGACTCCGCGAACACCGGGGAGCTGTTTTTT | CASSRRLAGGDSANTGELFF
TRBJ2-2 | once | TRBV5-1 | TRBD2 | TGCGCCAGCAGTTGGACTAGCGGCAACGGGGAGCTGTTTTTT | CASSWTSGNGELFF
TRBJ1-5 | . | TRBV7-9 | TRBD1 | TGTGCCAGCAGCAACAGGGGCGAGAATCAGCCCCAGCATTTT | CASSNRGENQPQHF
TRBJ1-2 | . | TRBV2 | . | TGTGCCAGCAGTGAGGTCCCCAGGCACTATGGCTACACCTTC | CASSEVPRHYGYTF
TRBJ1-2 | . | TRBV28 | . | TGTGCCAGCAGACCGGGGTCAGACTATGGCTACACCTTC | CASRPGSDYGYTF
TRBJ2-7 | . | TRBV2 | TRBD1 | TGTGCCAGCACTGAACCGGGACAGGTGAACTCCTACGAGCAGTACTTC | CASTEPGQVNSYEQYF
TRBJ2-1 | . | TRBV5-1 | TRBD1 | TGCGCCAGCAGCGGGGCCGGGACAGGGGGCTTCAATGAGCAGTTCTTC | CASSGAGTGGFNEQFF
TRBJ1-5 | . | TRBV19 | . | TGTGCCAGTAGGGCGACAGGTTTAAGCAATCAGCCCCAGCATTTT | CASRATGLSNQPQHF
TRBJ1-2 | . | TRBV18 | . | TGTGCCAGCTCACCGGAGGCTTATGGCTACACCTTC | CASSPEAYGYTF
TRBJ2-7 | . | TRBV2 | . | TGTGCCAGCACCAGGAAACTCTACGAGCAGTACTTC | CASTRKLYEQYF
TRBJ2-1 | . | TRBV9 | TRBD1 | TGTGCCAGCAGCCCTCGTGGACAGGGGGCCTACAATGAGCAGTTCTTC | CASSPRGQGAYNEQFF
TRBJ2-5 | once | TRBV7-2 | . | TGTGCCAGCAGCTCCCGACAGGGAGGACGGGAGACCCAGTACTTC | CASSSRQGGRETQYF
TRBJ2-7 | . | TRBV28 | TRBD2 | TGTGCCAGCAGTTCAACACTAGCGGGAATATCACTTTTCTACGAGCAGTACTTC | CASSSTLAGISLFYEQYF
TRBJ1-6 | . | TRBV7-2 | . | TGTGCCAGCAGCGCTACAATACAGGGTTCCTATAATTCACCCCTCCACTTT | CASSATIQGSYNSPLHF
TRBJ1-2 | . | TRBV29-1 | . | TGCAGCGTTGGAGGGTCCTATGGCTACACCTTC | CSVGGSYGYTF
TRBJ2-3 | . | TRBV7-6 | . | TGTGCCAGCGGGGGGTTGGATACGCAGTATTTT | CASGGLDTQYF
TRBJ1-5 | . | TRBV20-1 | . | TGCAGTGCTAGATCCTCGCAGCCCCAGCATTTT | CSARSSQPQHF
TRBJ2-5 | . | TRBV5-1 | TRBD2 | TGCGCCAGCAGCTTGGCAGGACTAGCGATGGAGACCCAGTACTTC | CASSLAGLAMETQYF
TRBJ2-5 | . | TRBV6-1 | TRBD1 | TGTGCCAGCAGGGAAGGGACAGGGTGGAATCAAGAGACCCAGTACTTC | CASREGTGWNQETQYF
TRBJ1-1 | . | TRBV7-2 | TRBD1 | TGTGCCAGCAGCCTACTGCGGACAGGGAGTCGGGCTTTCTTT | CASSLLRTGSRAFF
TRBJ2-2 | . | TRBV15 | TRBD1 | TGTGCCACCAGCAGAGGACAGGGATCCACCGGGGAGCTGTTTTTT | CATSRGQGSTGELFF
TRBJ2-2 | . | TRBV19 | . | TGTGCCAGTAGTATTTCCGCGAACACCGGGGAGCTGTTTTTT | CASSISANTGELFF
TRBJ2-1 | . | TRBV5-3 | . | TGTGCCAGAAGACATAGGGGTAACTCCTACAATGAGCAGTTCTTC | CARRHRGNSYNEQFF
TRBJ1-3 | . | TRBV5-5 | TRBD1 | TGTGCCAGCAGCGTGGACAGGGCGAGCTCTGGAAACACCATATATTTT | CASSVDRASSGNTIYF
TRBJ2-2 | . | TRBV19 | TRBD2 | TGTGCCAGTATCGCCCCTCAACTAGCGGGAGGTGGCGGGGAGCTGTTTTTT | CASIAPQLAGGGGELFF
TRBJ1-6 | . | TRBV27 | . | TGTGCCAGCAGCCACCGAGGGAGTACCTATAATTCACCCCTCCACTTT | CASSHRGSTYNSPLHF
TRBJ1-3 | . | TRBV5-5 | . | TGTGCCAGCAGCTTCGCTCCGGGACTGGGCTCTGGAAACACCATATATTTT | CASSFAPGLGSGNTIYF
TRBJ1-2 | . | TRBV7-8 | TRBD1 | TGTGCCAGCAGCTTAGGGCCGGACAGGGCTGGGGGCTACACCTTC | CASSLGPDRAGGYTF
TRBJ1-6 | . | TRBV5-1 | . | TGCGCCAGCAGCCGCACCGGGGGTGATTCACCCCTCCACTTT | CASSRTGGDSPLHF
TRBJ1-2 | once | TRBV19 | . | TGTGCCAGTAGTATTAAGGCCGAGGCACCCGGTGGCTACACCTTC | CASSIKAEAPGGYTF
TRBJ1-4 | . | TRBV5-4 | TRBD1 | TGTGCCAGCAGCCCGGGACAGCGAGATGAAAAACTGTTTTTT | CASSPGQRDEKLFF
TRBJ2-7 | . | TRBV11-2 | . | TGTGCCAGCAGCTTACCGGGAGTGAACGAGCAGTACTTC | CASSLPGVNEQYF
TRBJ1-1 | . | TRBV5-6 | . | TGTGCCAGCAGCCTTCAGCGTAACACTGAAGCTTTCTTT | CASSLQRNTEAFF
TRBJ2-4 | . | TRBV6-5 | . | TGTGCCAGCAGTTACTCGATAGTTGGTAAAAACATTCAGTACTTC | CASSYSIVGKNIQYF